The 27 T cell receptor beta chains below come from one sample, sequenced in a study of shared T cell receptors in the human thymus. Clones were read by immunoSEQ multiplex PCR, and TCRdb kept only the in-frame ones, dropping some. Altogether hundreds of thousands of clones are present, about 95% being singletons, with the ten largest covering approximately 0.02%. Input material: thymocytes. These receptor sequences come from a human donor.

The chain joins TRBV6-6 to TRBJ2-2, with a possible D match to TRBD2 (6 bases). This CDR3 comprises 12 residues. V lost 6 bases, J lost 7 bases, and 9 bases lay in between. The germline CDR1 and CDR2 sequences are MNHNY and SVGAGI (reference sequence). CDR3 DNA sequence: TGTGCCAGCAGGGGACTGCTCGGGGAGCTGTTTTTT. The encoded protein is CASRGLLGELFF.

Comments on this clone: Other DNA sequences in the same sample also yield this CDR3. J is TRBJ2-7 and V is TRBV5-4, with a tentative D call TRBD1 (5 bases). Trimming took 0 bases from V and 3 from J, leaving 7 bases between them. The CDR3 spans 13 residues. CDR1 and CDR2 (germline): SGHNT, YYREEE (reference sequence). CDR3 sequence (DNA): TGTGCCAGCAGCTTGGGGGGCTTCTACGAGCAGTACTTC. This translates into CASSLGGFYEQYF.

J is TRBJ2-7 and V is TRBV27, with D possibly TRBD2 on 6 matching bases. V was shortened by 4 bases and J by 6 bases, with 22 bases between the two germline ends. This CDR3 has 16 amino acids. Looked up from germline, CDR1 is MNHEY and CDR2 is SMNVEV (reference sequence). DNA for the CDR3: TGTGCCAGCAGTTCCCTCCCCCTAGCGTTAGTAGGCGAGCAGTACTTC. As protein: CASSSLPLALVGEQYF.

The CDR3 DNA reads as TGCAGCGTTGAAGAGCTACGGGACAGGGTAACTGGAAACACCATATATTTT. It encodes CSVEELRDRVTGNTIYF. The rearrangement joins TRBV29-1 to TRBJ1-3; TRBD1 matches at 9 bases. V lost 0 bases, J lost 2 bases, and 8 bases stayed unmatched. The CDR3 contains 17 residues. Germline loops: CDR1 SQVTM, CDR2 ANQGSEA.

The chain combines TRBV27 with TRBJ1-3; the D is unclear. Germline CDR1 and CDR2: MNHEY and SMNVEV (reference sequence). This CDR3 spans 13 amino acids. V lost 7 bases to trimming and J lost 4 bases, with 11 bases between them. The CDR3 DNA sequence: TGTGCCAGCATCGTTCCGGCCGGAAACACCATATATTTT. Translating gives CASIVPAGNTIYF.

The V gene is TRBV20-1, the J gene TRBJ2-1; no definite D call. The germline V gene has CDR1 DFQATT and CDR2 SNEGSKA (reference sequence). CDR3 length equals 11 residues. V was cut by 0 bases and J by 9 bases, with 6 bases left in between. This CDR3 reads CSAREPSEQFF. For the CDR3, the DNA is TGCAGTGCTAGAGAACCCAGTGAGCAGTTCTTC.

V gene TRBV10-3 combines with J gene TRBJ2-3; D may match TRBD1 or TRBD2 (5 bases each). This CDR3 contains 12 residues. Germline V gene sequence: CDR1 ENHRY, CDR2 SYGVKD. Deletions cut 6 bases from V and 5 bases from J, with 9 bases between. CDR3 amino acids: CAIRRDGDTQYF. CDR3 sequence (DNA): TGTGCCATCAGACGGGACGGAGATACGCAGTATTTT.

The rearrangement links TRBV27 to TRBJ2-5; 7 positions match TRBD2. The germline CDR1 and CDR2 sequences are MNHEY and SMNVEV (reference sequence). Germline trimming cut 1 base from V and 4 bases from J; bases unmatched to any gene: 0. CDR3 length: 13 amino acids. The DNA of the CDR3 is TGTGCCAGCAGTTTATGGGAGGGAGAGACCCAGTACTTC. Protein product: CASSLWEGETQYF.

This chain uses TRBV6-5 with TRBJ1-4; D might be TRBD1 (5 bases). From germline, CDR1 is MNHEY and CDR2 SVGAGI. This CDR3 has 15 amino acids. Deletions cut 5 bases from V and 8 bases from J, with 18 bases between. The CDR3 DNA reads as TGTGCCAGCAGTACACCAGGAGGGGCCGCGGAAAAACTGTTTTTT. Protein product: CASSTPGGAAEKLFF.

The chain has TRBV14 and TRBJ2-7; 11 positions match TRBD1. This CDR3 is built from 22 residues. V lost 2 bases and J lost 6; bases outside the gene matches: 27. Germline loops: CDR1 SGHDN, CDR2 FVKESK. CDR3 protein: CASSQRSDRGQEAGVPRGEQYF. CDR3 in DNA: TGTGCCAGCAGCCAACGATCGGACAGGGGGCAGGAAGCGGGAGTCCCCAGGGGCGAGCAGTACTTC. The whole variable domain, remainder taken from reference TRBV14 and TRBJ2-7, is EAGVTQFPSHSVIEKGQTVTLRCDPISGHDNLYWYRRVMGKEIKFLLHFVKESKQDESGMPNNRFLAERTGGTYSTLKVQPAELEDSGVYFCASSQRSDRGQEAGVPRGEQYFGPGTRLTVT.

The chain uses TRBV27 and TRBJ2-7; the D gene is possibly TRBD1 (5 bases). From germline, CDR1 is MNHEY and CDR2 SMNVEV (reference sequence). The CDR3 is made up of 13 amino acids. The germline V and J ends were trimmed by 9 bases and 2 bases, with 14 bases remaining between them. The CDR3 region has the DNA TGTGCCAGACCACAGGCCACCACCTACGAGCAGTACTTC. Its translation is CARPQATTYEQYF.

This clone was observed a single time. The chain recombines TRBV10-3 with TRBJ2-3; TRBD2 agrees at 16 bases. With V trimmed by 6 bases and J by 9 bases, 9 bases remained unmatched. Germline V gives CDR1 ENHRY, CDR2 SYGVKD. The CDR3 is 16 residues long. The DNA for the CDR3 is TGTGCCATCAGCGGGTACGGGACTAGCGGGGGGGAGACGCAGTATTTT. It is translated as CAISGYGTSGGETQYF.

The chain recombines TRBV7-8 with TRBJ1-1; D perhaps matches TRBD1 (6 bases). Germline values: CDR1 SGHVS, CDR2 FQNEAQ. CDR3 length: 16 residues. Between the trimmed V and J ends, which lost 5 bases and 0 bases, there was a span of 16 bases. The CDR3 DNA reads TGTGCCAGCAGCGTCCCACAGGGAAACATGAACACTGAAGCTTTCTTT. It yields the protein CASSVPQGNMNTEAFF.

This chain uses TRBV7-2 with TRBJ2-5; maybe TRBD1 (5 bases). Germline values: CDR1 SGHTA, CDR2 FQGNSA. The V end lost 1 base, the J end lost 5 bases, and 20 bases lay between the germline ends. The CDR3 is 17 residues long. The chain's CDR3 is CASSLGLGPRPRETQYF. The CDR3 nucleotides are TGTGCCAGCAGCTTAGGTCTGGGGCCACGGCCCCGGGAGACCCAGTACTTC.

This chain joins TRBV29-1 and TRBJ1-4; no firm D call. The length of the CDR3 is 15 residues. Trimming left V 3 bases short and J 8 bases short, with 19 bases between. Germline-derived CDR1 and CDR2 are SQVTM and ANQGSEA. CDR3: CSVDRPDTSLEKLFF. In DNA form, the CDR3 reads TGCAGCGTTGACCGCCCCGACACGAGCCTCGAAAAACTGTTTTTT.

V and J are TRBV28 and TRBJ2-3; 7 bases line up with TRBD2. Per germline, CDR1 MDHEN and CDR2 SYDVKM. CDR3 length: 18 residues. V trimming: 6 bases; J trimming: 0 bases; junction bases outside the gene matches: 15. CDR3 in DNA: TGTGCCAGCAGCTTTAACCCCGGGACTACGTCTAGCACAGATACGCAGTATTTT. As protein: CASSFNPGTTSSTDTQYF. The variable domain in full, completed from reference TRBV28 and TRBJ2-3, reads DVKVTQSSRYLVKRTGEKVFLECVQDMDHENMFWYRQDPGLGLRLIYFSYDVKMKEKGDIPEGYSVSREKKERFSLILESASTNQTSMYLCASSFNPGTTSSTDTQYFGPGTRLTVL.

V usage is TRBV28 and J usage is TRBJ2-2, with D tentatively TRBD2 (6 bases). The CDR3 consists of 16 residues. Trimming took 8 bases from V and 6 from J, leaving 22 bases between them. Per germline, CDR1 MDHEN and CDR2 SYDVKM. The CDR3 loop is CASSSLPGLPSGELFF. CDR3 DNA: TGTGCCAGCTCCTCCCTACCGGGACTCCCTTCCGGGGAGCTGTTTTTT.

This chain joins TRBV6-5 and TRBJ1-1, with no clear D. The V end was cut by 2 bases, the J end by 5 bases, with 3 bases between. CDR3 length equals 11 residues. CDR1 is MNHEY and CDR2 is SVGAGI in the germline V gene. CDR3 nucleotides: TGTGCCAGCAGTTACGCGACTGAAGCTTTCTTT. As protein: CASSYATEAFF.

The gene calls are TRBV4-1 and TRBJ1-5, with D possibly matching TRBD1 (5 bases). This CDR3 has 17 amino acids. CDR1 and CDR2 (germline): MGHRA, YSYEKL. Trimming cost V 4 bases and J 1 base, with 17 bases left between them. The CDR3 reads CASSLELGATSNQPQHF. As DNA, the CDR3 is TGCGCCAGCAGCCTCGAGTTAGGGGCGACGAGCAATCAGCCCCAGCATTTT.

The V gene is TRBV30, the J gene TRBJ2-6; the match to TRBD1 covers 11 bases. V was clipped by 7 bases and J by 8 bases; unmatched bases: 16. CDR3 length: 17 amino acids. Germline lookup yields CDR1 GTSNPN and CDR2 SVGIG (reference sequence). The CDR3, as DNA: TGTGCCTCGACGGACAGGGGGCGCGTTTTTAAATCCAACGTCCTGACTTTC. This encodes CASTDRGRVFKSNVLTF.

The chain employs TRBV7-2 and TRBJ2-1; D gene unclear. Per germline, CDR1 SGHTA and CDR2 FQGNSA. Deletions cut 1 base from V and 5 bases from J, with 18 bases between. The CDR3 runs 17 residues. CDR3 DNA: TGTGCCAGCAGCTTAGTTTCGTCAGCAGGATCCCACAATGAGCAGTTCTTC. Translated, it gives CASSLVSSAGSHNEQFF.

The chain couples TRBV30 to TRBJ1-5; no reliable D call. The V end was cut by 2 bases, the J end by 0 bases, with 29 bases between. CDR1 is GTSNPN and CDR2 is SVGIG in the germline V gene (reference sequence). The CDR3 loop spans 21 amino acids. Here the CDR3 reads CAWSSYPRTRGVYSSNQPQHF. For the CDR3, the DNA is TGTGCCTGGAGTTCTTACCCCCGGACCCGTGGGGTATATAGTAGCAATCAGCCCCAGCATTTT. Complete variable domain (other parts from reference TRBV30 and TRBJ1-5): SQTIHQWPATLVQPVGSPLSLECTVEGTSNPNLYWYRQAAGRGLQLLFYSVGIGQISSEVPQNLSASRPQDRQFILSSKKLLLSDSGFYLCAWSSYPRTRGVYSSNQPQHFGDGTRLSIL.

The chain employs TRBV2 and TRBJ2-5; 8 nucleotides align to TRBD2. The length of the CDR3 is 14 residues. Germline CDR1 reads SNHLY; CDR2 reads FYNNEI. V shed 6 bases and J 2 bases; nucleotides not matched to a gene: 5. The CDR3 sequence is CASSWRGDQETQYF. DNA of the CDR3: TGTGCCAGCAGCTGGCGGGGGGATCAAGAGACCCAGTACTTC.

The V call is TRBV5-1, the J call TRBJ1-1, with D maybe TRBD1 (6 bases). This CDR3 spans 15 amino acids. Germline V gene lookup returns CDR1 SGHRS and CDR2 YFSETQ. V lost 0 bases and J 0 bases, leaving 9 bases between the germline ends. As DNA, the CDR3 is TGCGCCAGCAGCTTGGTGAGGGGGGTGAACACTGAAGCTTTCTTT. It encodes CASSLVRGVNTEAFF. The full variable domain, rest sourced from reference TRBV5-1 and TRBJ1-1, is KAGVTQTPRYLIKTRGQQVTLSCSPISGHRSVSWYQQTPGQGLQFLFEYFSETQRNKGNFPGRFSGRQFSNSRSEMNVSTLELGDSALYLCASSLVRGVNTEAFFGQGTRLTVV.

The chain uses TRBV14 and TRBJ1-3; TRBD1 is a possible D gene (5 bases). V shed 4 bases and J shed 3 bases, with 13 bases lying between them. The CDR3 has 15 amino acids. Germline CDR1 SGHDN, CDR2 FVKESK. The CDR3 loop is CASSPSGQDGNTIYF. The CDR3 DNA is TGTGCCAGCAGCCCCTCCGGACAAGATGGAAACACCATATATTTT.

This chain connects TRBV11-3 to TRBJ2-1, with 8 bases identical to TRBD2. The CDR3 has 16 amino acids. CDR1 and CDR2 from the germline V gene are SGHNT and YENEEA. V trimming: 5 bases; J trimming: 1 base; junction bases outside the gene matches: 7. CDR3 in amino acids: CASSLPGLGSYNEQFF. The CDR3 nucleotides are TGTGCCAGCAGCCTCCCGGGACTAGGGTCCTACAATGAGCAGTTCTTC.

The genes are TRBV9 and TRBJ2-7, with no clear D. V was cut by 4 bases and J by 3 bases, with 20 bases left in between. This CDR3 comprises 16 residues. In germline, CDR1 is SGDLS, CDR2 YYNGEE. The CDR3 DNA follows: TGTGCCAGCAGCCCCAGAGGTCTTAACGTGGGCTACGAGCAGTACTTC. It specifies CASSPRGLNVGYEQYF.